Below are 8 T cell receptor beta chains sequenced from a single sample in a study of human T cells and chemical hapten exposure. Each CDR3 protein gets one entry after TCRdb re-called the RACE reads with MiXCR. Among 210,000 or so distinct CDR3 sequences listed, 24% were seen once. Described time point: patch test 3, about 24 weeks after DPC sensitization. Treatment: therapeutic diphenylcyclopropenone sensitization with weekly scalp DPC. Material: whole blood, obtained in connection with sensitization to the hapten diphenylcyclopropenone (DPC). These TCRs come from a woman between 40 and 50 years old with alopecia areata. Some clones in this sample may be carry-over from other donors' samples.

This clonotype turned up a few times. The V gene is TRBV29-1, the J gene TRBJ2-3, with a tentative D call TRBD1 (5 bases). There are 16 residues in the CDR3. V shed 1 base and J shed 2 bases, with 16 bases lying between them. Germline V gives CDR1 SQVTM, CDR2 ANQGSEA. The CDR3 protein is CSVEGQRKILTDTQYF. As DNA, the CDR3 is TGCAGCGTTGAAGGACAGCGAAAAATCCTCACAGATACGCAGTATTTT.

The sample holds a few counts of this clonotype. This rearrangement joins TRBV11-2 to TRBJ2-1; D remains unclear. V gave up 4 bases and J gave up 2 bases, with 9 bases separating them. CDR3 size: 14 residues. Germline CDR1 reads SGHAT; CDR2 reads FQNNGV. In nucleotides, the CDR3 is TGTGCCAGCAGCTCCCCTGCCCCCTACAATGAGCAGTTCTTC. Its protein is CASSSPAPYNEQFF. Based on the CDR3 plus reference TRBV11-2 and TRBJ2-1, the full variable domain is EAGVAQSPRYKIIEKRQSVAFWCNPISGHATLYWYQQILGQGPKLLIQFQNNGVVDDSQLPKDRFSAERLKGVDSTLKIQPAKLEDSAVYLCASSSPAPYNEQFFGPGTRLTVL.

This clonotype was seen a handful of times. The V gene is TRBV7-9, the J gene TRBJ2-7, with 8 nucleotides matching TRBD1. The V segment lost 5 bases and the J segment 5 bases; nucleotides outside the gene matches: 11. CDR3 size: 15 residues. CDR1 and CDR2 (germline): SEHNR, FQNEAQ (reference sequence). The CDR3 reads CASSQKTGGRDEQYF. The DNA of the CDR3 is TGTGCCAGCAGCCAGAAAACAGGGGGTCGGGACGAGCAGTACTTC.

With respect to this clonotype: A much larger clonotype is one base distant, so this may be a read error. V gene TRBV20-1 combines with J gene TRBJ2-7, with 13 bases that match TRBD2. Trimming cost V 4 bases and J 6 bases; bases outside gene matches: 3. The CDR3 length is 13 residues. Germline V gene data show CDR1 as DFQATT and CDR2 as SNEGSKA (reference sequence). The chain's CDR3 is CSATGLAGVEQYF. The CDR3 bases are TGCAGTGCTACCGGACTAGCGGGAGTCGAGCAGTACTTC.

This clonotype showed up just once. This chain links TRBV7-9 with TRBJ1-1, with D uncertain. In germline, CDR1 is SEHNR, CDR2 FQNEAQ (reference sequence). Trimming took off 2 bases at V and 1 base at J, with 11 bases between the two ends. The CDR3 extends over 15 amino acids. The chain's CDR3 is CASSLSAAENTEAFF. In DNA, the CDR3 is TGTGCCAGCAGCTTATCCGCAGCAGAGAACACTGAAGCTTTCTTT.

The chain couples TRBV7-8 to TRBJ2-7; D could derive from TRBD1 or TRBD2 (5 bases each). This CDR3 is built from 15 residues. Trimming pared 1 base from V and 2 bases from J, leaving 12 bases between. Per the germline V gene, CDR1 is SGHVS and CDR2 is FQNEAQ. The CDR3 DNA reads TGTGCCAGCAGCTTAGGGGACGCGGGCCCCTACGAGCAGTACTTC. Its protein is CASSLGDAGPYEQYF.

The chain is built from TRBV5-1 and TRBJ2-7, with 8 bases lining up with TRBD1. V gave up 0 bases and J gave up 2 bases; unmatched junction bases: 4. Germline CDR1 and CDR2: SGHRS and YFSETQ. The CDR3 loop spans 15 amino acids. CDR3 nucleotides: TGCGCCAGCAGCTTGGGGGGGACAGGCCCCTACGAGCAGTACTTC. This sequence encodes CASSLGGTGPYEQYF.

The V call is TRBV25-1, the J call TRBJ2-1; 11 nucleotides match TRBD2. This CDR3 region has 15 residues. After removal of 6 bases from V and 9 bases from J, the junction contained 10 bases not matched to a gene. Germline values: CDR1 MGHDK, CDR2 SYGVNS. In nucleotides, the CDR3 is TGTGCCAGCAGAACTAGCGGGAGCCTTGTTAGTGAGCAGTTCTTC. Its protein is CASRTSGSLVSEQFF. Variable domain in full (rest from reference TRBV25-1 and TRBJ2-1): EADIYQTPRYLVIGTGKKITLECSQTMGHDKMYWYQQDPGMELHLIHYSYGVNSTEKGDLSSESTVSRIRTEHFPLTLESARPSHTSQYLCASRTSGSLVSEQFFGPGTRLTVL.